These T cell receptor beta chains were read from a single sample in a study of blood T cell repertoires in COVID-19. The data were produced by immunoSEQ multiplex PCR, yet TCRdb's version contains in-frame clones alone and is incomplete. The sample holds roughly 57,000 clones, 89% seen once. The sample taken for sequencing was peripheral blood. These TCRs come from a human donor in a cohort sampled during active COVID-19. CDR3s include the opening cysteine and the closing phenylalanine or tryptophan. Each record gives: CDR3 protein, CDR3 DNA, J gene, V gene, clone size, D gene. A D gene is named only where the DNA matches it firmly. Not every row has a clone size; where given, it reads once, few, many or a size class.

CDR3 protein: CASSSLQGAGEQFF
CDR3 DNA: TGTGCCAGCAGCTCCCTTCAGGGGGCCGGTGAGCAGTTCTTC
J gene: TRBJ2-1
V gene: TRBV11-2
clone size: -
D gene: TRBD1

CDR3 protein: CASSPPGSYNSPLHF
CDR3 DNA: TGTGCCAGCAGCCCCCCAGGCTCCTATAATTCACCCCTCCACTTT
J gene: TRBJ1-6
V gene: TRBV9
clone size: -
D gene: -

CDR3 protein: CASSFNFGPGQAFF
CDR3 DNA: -
J gene: TRBJ1-1
V gene: TRBV27
clone size: -
D gene: -

CDR3 protein: CASSQDYRASNYGYTF
CDR3 DNA: TGCGCCAGCAGCCAAGATTACAGGGCTTCCAACTATGGCTACACCTTC
J gene: TRBJ1-2
V gene: TRBV4-3
clone size: -
D gene: -

CDR3 protein: CASSAVAGGANVLTF
CDR3 DNA: TGTGCCAGCAGCGCTGTAGCTGGTGGGGCCAACGTCCTGACTTTC
J gene: TRBJ2-6
V gene: TRBV9
clone size: -
D gene: -

CDR3 protein: CASSLRTGVSDEQYF
CDR3 DNA: TGTGCCAGCAGTTTGCGGACAGGGGTTAGCGACGAGCAGTACTTC
J gene: TRBJ2-7
V gene: TRBV28
clone size: -
D gene: TRBD1

CDR3 protein: CASSWGGLETQYF
CDR3 DNA: TGTGCCAGCAGTTGGGGGGGGCTGGAGACCCAGTACTTC
J gene: TRBJ2-5
V gene: TRBV6-2/TRBV6-3
clone size: -
D gene: -

CDR3 protein: CASSVGSGLGPGQPQHF
CDR3 DNA: TGTGCCAGCAGCGTCGGGTCAGGGTTGGGTCCTGGTCAGCCCCAGCATTTT
J gene: TRBJ1-5
V gene: TRBV5-8
clone size: few
D gene: -

CDR3 protein: CASSERGSDSPLHF
CDR3 DNA: TGTGCCAGCAGTGAACGTGGTTCGGATTCACCCCTCCACTTT
J gene: TRBJ1-6
V gene: TRBV2
clone size: few
D gene: -

CDR3 protein: CASSQEALGQLGAGNTIYF
CDR3 DNA: TGCGCCAGCAGCCAAGAAGCGCTGGGACAGCTGGGGGCTGGAAACACCATATATTTT
J gene: TRBJ1-3
V gene: TRBV4-3
clone size: few
D gene: TRBD1

CDR3 protein: CASNSGGQETQYF
CDR3 DNA: TGTGCCAGCAACAGCGGGGGGCAAGAGACCCAGTACTTC
J gene: TRBJ2-5
V gene: TRBV3-1/TRBV3-2
clone size: -
D gene: TRBD2

CDR3 protein: CASSIGSSYNSPLHF
CDR3 DNA: TGTGCCAGTAGTATAGGGAGCTCCTATAATTCACCCCTCCACTTT
J gene: TRBJ1-6
V gene: TRBV19
clone size: -
D gene: -

CDR3 protein: CASSQGASPPFREQFF
CDR3 DNA: TGTGCCAGCAGCCAAGGGGCTAGCCCTCCGTTTCGTGAGCAGTTCTTC
J gene: TRBJ2-1
V gene: TRBV14
clone size: -
D gene: -

CDR3 protein: CASSYSMVWDSSSYEQYF
CDR3 DNA: TGTGCCAGCAGTTACTCGATGGTATGGGACTCTTCCTCCTACGAGCAGTACTTC
J gene: TRBJ2-7
V gene: TRBV6-2/TRBV6-3
clone size: -
D gene: -

CDR3 protein: CASSQELGGGYGYTF
CDR3 DNA: TGTGCCAGCAGCCAAGAGTTAGGGGGGGGCTATGGCTACACCTTC
J gene: TRBJ1-2
V gene: TRBV3-1/TRBV3-2
clone size: -
D gene: -

CDR3 protein: CASSETGYTADTQYF
CDR3 DNA: TGTGCCAGCAGCGAAACAGGGTATACCGCAGATACGCAGTATTTT
J gene: TRBJ2-3
V gene: TRBV9
clone size: -
D gene: -

CDR3 protein: CASSLNRGQEGYTF
CDR3 DNA: TGCGCCAGCAGCTTGAACAGGGGGCAGGAAGGCTACACCTTC
J gene: TRBJ1-2
V gene: TRBV5-1
clone size: -
D gene: TRBD1

CDR3 protein: CATSPPGTGINEQFF
CDR3 DNA: TGCGCCACCTCACCGCCCGGGACAGGGATAAATGAGCAGTTCTTC
J gene: TRBJ2-1
V gene: TRBV4-1
clone size: few
D gene: TRBD1

CDR3 protein: CASSSAGLAGTGELFF
CDR3 DNA: TGCGCCAGCAGCTCCGCCGGACTAGCAGGCACCGGGGAGCTGTTTTTT
J gene: TRBJ2-2
V gene: TRBV5-1
clone size: -
D gene: TRBD2

CDR3 protein: CSARDRREQFF
CDR3 DNA: TGCAGTGCTAGAGATCGGAGGGAGCAGTTCTTC
J gene: TRBJ2-1
V gene: TRBV20-1
clone size: -
D gene: -

CDR3 protein: CASSQARTDTDTQYF
CDR3 DNA: TGTGCCAGCAGCCAAGCGCGGACAGACACAGATACGCAGTATTTT
J gene: TRBJ2-3
V gene: TRBV14
clone size: once
D gene: -

CDR3 protein: CASSQERGLSSGNTIYF
CDR3 DNA: TGCGCCAGCAGCCAAGAAAGGGGGTTAAGTTCTGGAAACACCATATATTTT
J gene: TRBJ1-3
V gene: TRBV4-3
clone size: -
D gene: -

CDR3 protein: CASKMGQGGEKLFF
CDR3 DNA: TGTGCCAGCAAGATGGGACAGGGTGGCGAAAAACTGTTTTTT
J gene: TRBJ1-4
V gene: TRBV2
clone size: -
D gene: TRBD1

CDR3 protein: CASSFSRVTGELFF
CDR3 DNA: TGTGCCAGCAGCTTCTCCCGGGTTACCGGGGAGCTGTTTTTT
J gene: TRBJ2-2
V gene: TRBV11-2
clone size: -
D gene: -

CDR3 protein: CASSSTGQGPYEQYF
CDR3 DNA: TGTGCCAGCAGCTCCACGGGACAGGGGCCCTACGAGCAGTACTTC
J gene: TRBJ2-7
V gene: TRBV9
clone size: -
D gene: TRBD1

CDR3 protein: CASSERSRGGRDYGYTF
CDR3 DNA: TGTGCCAGCAGTGAGAGGTCAAGGGGGGGCCGCGACTATGGCTACACCTTC
J gene: TRBJ1-2
V gene: TRBV2
clone size: -
D gene: -

CDR3 protein: CASSQVGGGDRTDTQYF
CDR3 DNA: TGTGCCAGCAGCCAAGTTGGTGGGGGGGATCGCACAGATACGCAGTATTTT
J gene: TRBJ2-3
V gene: TRBV3-1/TRBV3-2
clone size: -
D gene: TRBD2

CDR3 protein: CASSPIGQSKGYNEQFF
CDR3 DNA: TGTGCCAGCAGCCCAATAGGACAGTCCAAGGGGTACAATGAGCAGTTCTTC
J gene: TRBJ2-1
V gene: TRBV7-9
clone size: -
D gene: -

CDR3 protein: CASSSAEVGSQPQHF
CDR3 DNA: TGTGCCAGCAGTTCCGCGGAGGTCGGCAGTCAGCCCCAGCATTTT
J gene: TRBJ1-5
V gene: TRBV28
clone size: once
D gene: -

CDR3 protein: CASSLVLAANEKLFF
CDR3 DNA: TGTGCCAGCAGTTTGGTCCTGGCAGCTAATGAAAAACTGTTTTTT
J gene: TRBJ1-4
V gene: TRBV27
clone size: -
D gene: -

CDR3 protein: CASSHQGTPEQYF
CDR3 DNA: TGTGCCAGCAGTCACCAGGGTACCCCCGAGCAGTACTTC
J gene: TRBJ2-7
V gene: TRBV6-2/TRBV6-3
clone size: few
D gene: -

CDR3 protein: CASSYLQGQETQYF
CDR3 DNA: TGCGCCAGCAGCTATTTACAGGGGCAAGAGACCCAGTACTTC
J gene: TRBJ2-5
V gene: TRBV5-1
clone size: -
D gene: TRBD1

CDR3 protein: CASEKERGYGYTF
CDR3 DNA: TGCGCCAGCGAAAAGGAGCGAGGCTATGGCTACACCTTC
J gene: TRBJ1-2
V gene: TRBV5-1
clone size: -
D gene: -

CDR3 protein: CASSQDVGTAANYGYTF
CDR3 DNA: TGTGCCAGCAGCCAAGACGTTGGGACAGCAGCTAACTATGGCTACACCTTC
J gene: TRBJ1-2
V gene: TRBV14
clone size: -
D gene: TRBD1

CDR3 protein: CASGLDRPVGTDRKETQYF
CDR3 DNA: TGTGCTAGTGGTTTGGATCGGCCTGTGGGGACAGACCGGAAAGAGACCCAGTACTTC
J gene: TRBJ2-5
V gene: TRBV12-5
clone size: -
D gene: TRBD1

CDR3 protein: CASSSLAGTNEQFF
CDR3 DNA: TGCGCCAGCAGTTCCCTAGCGGGGACCAATGAGCAGTTCTTC
J gene: TRBJ2-1
V gene: TRBV5-1
clone size: -
D gene: TRBD2

CDR3 protein: CASSIMAQETQYF
CDR3 DNA: TGTGCCAGCAGTATAATGGCACAAGAGACCCAGTACTTC
J gene: TRBJ2-5
V gene: TRBV27
clone size: -
D gene: -

CDR3 protein: CASSLAGAGDTQYF
CDR3 DNA: TGTGCCAGCAGTCTAGCGGGGGCCGGAGATACGCAGTATTTT
J gene: TRBJ2-3
V gene: TRBV28
clone size: -
D gene: TRBD2